This is a list of T cell receptor beta chains from one sample in a study of long-term antiretroviral therapy in people with HIV. The method was immunoSEQ multiplex PCR; TCRdb's version includes in-frame clones alone and lacks a portion of them. The table has around 43,000 clones, 94% seen once; the top ten hold under 2.5%. Sequenced here: unsorted PBMCs, sampled roughly 9.4 years after starting antiretroviral therapy. These receptors all stem from a young man with HIV. The CDR3 runs from the conserved cysteine through the conserved F or W. Clone size is stated in some rows and not others, as once, few, many or a class when expanded.

.	TRBV28	TRBJ1-5	CASSWTGNQPQHF
once	TRBV2	TRBJ2-3	CASSEVRGGTDTQYF
.	TRBV19	TRBJ2-2	CASELVGTGELFF
.	TRBV28	TRBJ1-5	CASRITGFGQPQHF
.	TRBV9	TRBJ1-4	CASSSGVLNEKLFF
.	TRBV7-9	TRBJ1-1	CASMGRAPETNTEAFF
.	TRBV9	TRBJ1-2	CASSAGQGNYGYTF
.	TRBV5-6	TRBJ1-2	CASSLGIGQNGGYGYTF
.	TRBV9	TRBJ1-1	CASSGGLRGERNFNTEAFF
.	TRBV9	TRBJ2-3	CASSPDGDTDTQYF
.	TRBV6-1	TRBJ2-3	CASSVVLAGGTDTQYF
.	TRBV28	TRBJ1-6	CASRLDRGRSPLHF
.	TRBV2	TRBJ1-1	CASSDIAEAFF
.	TRBV11-2	TRBJ2-7	CASSLGYRGLLGAHYEQYF
.	TRBV7-2	TRBJ2-2	CASSWGGGENTGELFF
.	TRBV2	TRBJ1-2	CASSEDSYGYTF
.	TRBV5-1	TRBJ1-3	CASSPYTNSGNTIYF
.	TRBV19	TRBJ2-1	CASSIDKAYNEQFF
.	TRBV6-6	TRBJ2-3	CASSYWETSTDTQYF
once	TRBV27	TRBJ2-1	CASSWLYQAGVYNEQFF
.	TRBV2	TRBJ1-1	CASKLQANTEAFF
.	TRBV28	TRBJ2-7	CASSSTWTSGNYEQYF
.	TRBV7-9	TRBJ2-2	CAISGTGITGELFF
.	TRBV6-1	TRBJ2-5	CASRGLTQETQYF
.	TRBV5-6	TRBJ1-2	CASSLAARGYTF
.	TRBV7-6	TRBJ2-2	CASSQQAFSNTGELFF
.	TRBV10-3	TRBJ1-2	CAIRTVRGYTF
.	TRBV2	TRBJ2-5	CASRPTSETQYF
.	TRBV4-1	TRBJ1-5	CASSQDATGFQHF
.	TRBV28	TRBJ1-1	CASSDWGGPYTEAFF
.	TRBV25-1	TRBJ1-5	CASSWGNQPQHF
.	TRBV2	TRBJ2-1	CASSWGLAHSYNEQFF
.	TRBV7-9	TRBJ1-2	CASSLLTGDYGYTF
.	TRBV6-5	TRBJ2-7	CASSTGGEFYEQYF
.	TRBV5-1	TRBJ1-6	CASSLAGDSPLHF
.	TRBV7-3	TRBJ1-5	CASSPRPGTRQPQHF
.	TRBV5-1	TRBJ2-5	CASSLSEGHGGETQYF
.	TRBV7-3	TRBJ2-1	CASSQPAGGNEQFF
.	TRBV5-6	TRBJ1-2	CASSLGGQGTNYGYTF
.	TRBV7-7	TRBJ2-1	CASSLGGVNEQFF
.	TRBV6-1	TRBJ1-1	CASSDLGNTEAFF
once	TRBV2	TRBJ1-5	CASSLSPTGGSQPQHF
.	TRBV7-8	TRBJ2-5	CASSSRETQYF
once	TRBV5-1	TRBJ2-5	CASRSGDQETQYF
.	TRBV19	TRBJ2-2	CASNTGTGGALGELFF
.	TRBV27	TRBJ2-5	CAAGGLAAQETQYF
.	TRBV4-2	TRBJ1-6	CASSQPTGTGYNSPLHF
.	TRBV9	TRBJ1-4	CASSSQDRVSEKLFF
.	TRBV9	TRBJ2-1	CASSVEGVLRSEQFF
.	TRBV30	TRBJ2-3	CAWSDRDGTRDTQYF
.	TRBV6-1	TRBJ1-1	CASSEARGRAFF
.	TRBV7-9	TRBJ2-5	CASGQGQETQYF